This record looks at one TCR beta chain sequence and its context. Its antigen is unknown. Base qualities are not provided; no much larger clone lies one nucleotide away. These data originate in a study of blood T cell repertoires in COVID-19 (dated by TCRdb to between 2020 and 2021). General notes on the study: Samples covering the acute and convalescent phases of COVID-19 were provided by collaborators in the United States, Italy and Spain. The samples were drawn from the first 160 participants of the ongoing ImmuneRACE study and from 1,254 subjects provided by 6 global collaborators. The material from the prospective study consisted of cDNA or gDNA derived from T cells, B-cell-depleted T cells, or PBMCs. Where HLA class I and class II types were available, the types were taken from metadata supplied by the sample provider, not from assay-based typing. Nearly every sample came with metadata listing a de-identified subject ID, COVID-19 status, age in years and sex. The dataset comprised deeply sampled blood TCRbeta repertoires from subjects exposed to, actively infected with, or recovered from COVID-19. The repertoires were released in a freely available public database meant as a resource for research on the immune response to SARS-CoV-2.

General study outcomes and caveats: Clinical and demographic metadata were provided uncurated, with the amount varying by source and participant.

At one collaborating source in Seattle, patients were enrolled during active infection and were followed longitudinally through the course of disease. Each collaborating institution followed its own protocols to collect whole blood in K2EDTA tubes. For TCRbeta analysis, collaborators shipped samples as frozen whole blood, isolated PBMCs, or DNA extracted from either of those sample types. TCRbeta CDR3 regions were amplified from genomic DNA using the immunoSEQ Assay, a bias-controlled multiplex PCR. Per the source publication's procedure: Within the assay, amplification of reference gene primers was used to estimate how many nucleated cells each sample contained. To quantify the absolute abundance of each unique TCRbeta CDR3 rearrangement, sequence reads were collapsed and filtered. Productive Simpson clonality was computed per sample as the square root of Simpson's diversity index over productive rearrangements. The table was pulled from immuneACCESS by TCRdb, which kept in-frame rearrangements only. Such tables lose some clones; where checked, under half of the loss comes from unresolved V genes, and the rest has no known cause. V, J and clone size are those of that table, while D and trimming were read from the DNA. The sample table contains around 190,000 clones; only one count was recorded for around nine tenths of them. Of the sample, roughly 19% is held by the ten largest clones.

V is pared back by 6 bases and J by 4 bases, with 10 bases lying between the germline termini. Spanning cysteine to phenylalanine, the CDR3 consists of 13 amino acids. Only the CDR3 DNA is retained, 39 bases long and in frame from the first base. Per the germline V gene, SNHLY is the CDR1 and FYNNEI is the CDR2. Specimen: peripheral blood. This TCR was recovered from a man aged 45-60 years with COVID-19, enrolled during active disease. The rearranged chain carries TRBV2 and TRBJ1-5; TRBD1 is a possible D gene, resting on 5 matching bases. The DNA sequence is TGTGCCAGCAGGTCCAACAGGAATCAGCCCCAGCATTTT. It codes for CASRSNRNQPQHF.